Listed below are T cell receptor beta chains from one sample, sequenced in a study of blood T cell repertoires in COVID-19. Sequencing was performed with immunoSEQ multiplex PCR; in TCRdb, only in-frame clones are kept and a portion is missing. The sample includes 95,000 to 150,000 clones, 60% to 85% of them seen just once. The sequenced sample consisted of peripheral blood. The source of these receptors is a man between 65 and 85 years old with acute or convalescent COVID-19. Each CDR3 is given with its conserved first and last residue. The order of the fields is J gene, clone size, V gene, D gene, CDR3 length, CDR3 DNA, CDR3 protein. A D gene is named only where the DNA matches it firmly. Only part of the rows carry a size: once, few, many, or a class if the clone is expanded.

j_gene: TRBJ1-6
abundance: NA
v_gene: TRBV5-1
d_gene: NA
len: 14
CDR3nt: TGCGCCAGCACAAGATCAGGGTTCGATTCACCCCTCCACTTT
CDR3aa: CASTRSGFDSPLHF

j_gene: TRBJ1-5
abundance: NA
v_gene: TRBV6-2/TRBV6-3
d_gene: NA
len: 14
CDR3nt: TGTGCCAGCAGTTTACCCGGGGGGGGCCAGCCCCAGCATTTT
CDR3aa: CASSLPGGGQPQHF

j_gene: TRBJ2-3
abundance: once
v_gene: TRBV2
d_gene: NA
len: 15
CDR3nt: TGTGCCAGCAGCGAGGGACTTCCTCCCACAGATACGCAGTATTTT
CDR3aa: CASSEGLPPTDTQYF

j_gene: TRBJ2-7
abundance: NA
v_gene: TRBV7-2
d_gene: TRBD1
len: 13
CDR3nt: TGTGCCAGCAGCAAGGACAGGGTGTTCGAGCAGTACTTC
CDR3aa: CASSKDRVFEQYF

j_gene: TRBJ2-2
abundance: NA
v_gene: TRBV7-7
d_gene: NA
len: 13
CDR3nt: TGTGCTAGCAGCCCATTTAACACCGGGGAGCTGTTTTTT
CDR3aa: CASSPFNTGELFF

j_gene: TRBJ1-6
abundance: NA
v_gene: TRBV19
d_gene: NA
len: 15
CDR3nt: TGTGCCAGTAGGCCGGACAGAATTGTTAATTCACCCCTCCACTTT
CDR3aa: CASRPDRIVNSPLHF

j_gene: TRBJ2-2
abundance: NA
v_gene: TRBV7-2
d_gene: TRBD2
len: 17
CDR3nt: TGTGCCAGCAGCTTAAAAGGGACTAGCGGAAACACCGGGGAGCTGTTTTTT
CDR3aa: CASSLKGTSGNTGELFF

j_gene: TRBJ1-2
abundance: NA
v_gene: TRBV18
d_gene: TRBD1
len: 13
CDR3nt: TGTGCCAGCTTGACAGGGGGAGGATATGGCTACACCTTC
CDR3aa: CASLTGGGYGYTF

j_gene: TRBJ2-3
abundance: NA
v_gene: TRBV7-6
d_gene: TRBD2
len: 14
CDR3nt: TGTGCCAGCAGCTTAACTAGCGGAACAGATACGCAGTATTTT
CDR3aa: CASSLTSGTDTQYF

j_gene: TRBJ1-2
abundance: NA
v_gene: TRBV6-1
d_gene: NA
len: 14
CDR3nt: TGTGCCAGCAGTGAATTATTATTACAGGATGGCTACACCTTC
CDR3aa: CASSELLLQDGYTF

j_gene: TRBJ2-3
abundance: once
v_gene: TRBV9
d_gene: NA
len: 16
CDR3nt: TGTGCCAGCAGCGGACGCGGGACCCTCTTTGGAGATACGCAGTATTTT
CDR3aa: CASSGRGTLFGDTQYF

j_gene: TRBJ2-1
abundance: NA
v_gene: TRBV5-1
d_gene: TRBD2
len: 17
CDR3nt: TGCGCCAGCAGCTTGGGCCTCGGGGGGACCTCCTACAATGAGCAGTTCTTC
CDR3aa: CASSLGLGGTSYNEQFF

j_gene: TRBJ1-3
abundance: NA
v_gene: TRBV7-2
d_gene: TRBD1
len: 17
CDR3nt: TGTGCCAGCAGCTTAGCGTTAGGGGACAGGGCTGGAAACACCATATATTTT
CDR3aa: CASSLALGDRAGNTIYF

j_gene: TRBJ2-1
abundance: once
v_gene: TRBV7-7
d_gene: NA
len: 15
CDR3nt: TGTGCCAGCAGCTTAGCAACCTCCGGCTACAATGAGCAGTTCTTC
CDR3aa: CASSLATSGYNEQFF

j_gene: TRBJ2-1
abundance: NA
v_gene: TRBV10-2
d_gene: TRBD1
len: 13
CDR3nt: TGCGCCAGCATTGACAGGGGGGCGAATGAGCAGTTCTTC
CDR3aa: CASIDRGANEQFF

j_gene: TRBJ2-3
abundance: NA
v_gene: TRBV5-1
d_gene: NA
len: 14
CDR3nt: TGCGCCAGCAGCTTCGGGGGGCAGGGAGATACGCAGTATTTT
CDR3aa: CASSFGGQGDTQYF

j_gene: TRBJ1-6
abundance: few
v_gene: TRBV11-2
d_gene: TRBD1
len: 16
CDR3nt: TGTGCCAGCAGCTTAATCAGGGGGCAGAGTAATTCACCCCTCCACTTT
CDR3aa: CASSLIRGQSNSPLHF

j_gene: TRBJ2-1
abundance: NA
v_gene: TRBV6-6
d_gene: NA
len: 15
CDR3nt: TGTGCCAGCAGTTACTCCGGGGTTCCGGGTAATGAGCAGTTCTTC
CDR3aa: CASSYSGVPGNEQFF

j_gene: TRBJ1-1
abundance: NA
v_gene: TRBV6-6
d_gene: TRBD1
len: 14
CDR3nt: TGTGCCAGCAGTAGGGGACAGGGGGGAACTGAAGCTTTCTTT
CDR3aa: CASSRGQGGTEAFF

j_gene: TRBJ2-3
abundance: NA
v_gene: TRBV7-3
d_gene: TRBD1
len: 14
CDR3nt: TGTGCCAGCAGCTCCCAGGGGGTCTCAGATACGCAGTATTTT
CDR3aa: CASSSQGVSDTQYF

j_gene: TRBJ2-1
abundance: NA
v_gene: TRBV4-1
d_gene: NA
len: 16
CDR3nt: TGCGCCAGCAGCCAAGATTATACCGGGGCCTACAATGAGCAGTTCTTC
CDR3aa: CASSQDYTGAYNEQFF

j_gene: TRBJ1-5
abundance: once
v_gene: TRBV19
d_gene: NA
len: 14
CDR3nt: TGTGCCAGTAGTATGGGAGGGGCCGCACAGCCCCAGCATTTT
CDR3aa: CASSMGGAAQPQHF

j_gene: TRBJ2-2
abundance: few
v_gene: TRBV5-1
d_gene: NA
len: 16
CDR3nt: TGCGCCAGCACACCGGGCGGGACAGAATACACCGGGGAGCTGTTTTTT
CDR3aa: CASTPGGTEYTGELFF

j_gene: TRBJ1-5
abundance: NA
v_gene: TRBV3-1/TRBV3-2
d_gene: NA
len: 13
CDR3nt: TGTGCCAGCAGCCAATCAGGGTTCCAGCCCCAGCATTTT
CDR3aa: CASSQSGFQPQHF

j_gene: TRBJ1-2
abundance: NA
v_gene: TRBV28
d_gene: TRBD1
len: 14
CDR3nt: TGTGCCAGCAGTTTAGTCCAGGGGGCGCATGGCTACACCTTC
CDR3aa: CASSLVQGAHGYTF

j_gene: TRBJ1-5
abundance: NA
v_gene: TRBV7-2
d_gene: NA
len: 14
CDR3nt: TGTGCCAGCAGCTCCTCGGGTCCCCAGCAGCCCCAGCATTTT
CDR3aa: CASSSSGPQQPQHF

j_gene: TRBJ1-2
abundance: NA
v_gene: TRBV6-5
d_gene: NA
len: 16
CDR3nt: TGTGCCAGCAGTTACTCGACTCTTCCCAAGGCAGCAGGCTACACCTTC
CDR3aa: CASSYSTLPKAAGYTF

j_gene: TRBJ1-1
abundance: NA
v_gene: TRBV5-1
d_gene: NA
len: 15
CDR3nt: TGCGCCAGCAGCTTGTTGCAGTCAGTGAACACTGAAGCTTTCTTT
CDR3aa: CASSLLQSVNTEAFF

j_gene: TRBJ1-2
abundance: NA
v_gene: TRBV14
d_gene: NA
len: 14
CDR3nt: TGTGCCAGCAGCCAAGGAACAGGGTACTATGGCTACACCTTC
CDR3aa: CASSQGTGYYGYTF

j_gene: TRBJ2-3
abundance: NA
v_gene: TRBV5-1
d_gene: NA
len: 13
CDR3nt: TGCGCCAGCAGCTCTACCTCCGAAAATACGCAGTATTTT
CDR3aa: CASSSTSENTQYF

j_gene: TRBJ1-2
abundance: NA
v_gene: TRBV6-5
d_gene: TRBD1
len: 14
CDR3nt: TGTGCCAGCAGTTACGCGACAGGGACGGGTGGCTACACCTTC
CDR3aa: CASSYATGTGGYTF

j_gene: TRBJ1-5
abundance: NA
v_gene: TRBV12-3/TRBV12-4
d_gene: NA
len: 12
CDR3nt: TGTGCCAGCAGTTTGGACATTCAGCCCCAGCATTTT
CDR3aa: CASSLDIQPQHF

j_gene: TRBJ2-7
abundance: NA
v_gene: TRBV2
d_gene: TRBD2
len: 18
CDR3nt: TGTGCCAATAAAGGCTTGACTAGCGGGGGGGCGGTATCCTACGAGCAGTACTTC
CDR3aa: CANKGLTSGGAVSYEQYF

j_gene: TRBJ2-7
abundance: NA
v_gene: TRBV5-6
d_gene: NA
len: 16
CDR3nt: TGTGCCAGCAGCTTTATCTTAACCAGGGCCCCCTACGAGCAGTACTTC
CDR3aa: CASSFILTRAPYEQYF

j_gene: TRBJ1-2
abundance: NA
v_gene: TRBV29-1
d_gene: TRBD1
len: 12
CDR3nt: TGCAGCGTTGGGACAGGGGGCTATGGCTACACCTTC
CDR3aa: CSVGTGGYGYTF

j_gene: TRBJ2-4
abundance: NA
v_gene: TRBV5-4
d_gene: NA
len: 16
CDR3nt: TGTGCCAGCAGCTTGGAACAGGCTAGAGCCAAAAACATTCAGTACTTC
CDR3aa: CASSLEQARAKNIQYF

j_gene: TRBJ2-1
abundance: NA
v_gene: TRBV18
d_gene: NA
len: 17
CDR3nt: TGTGCCAGCTCACCACCTGGGACTCGCAAAGCCTACAATGAGCAGTTCTTC
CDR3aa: CASSPPGTRKAYNEQFF

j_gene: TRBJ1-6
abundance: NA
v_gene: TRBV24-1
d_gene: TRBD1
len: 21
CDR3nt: TGTGCCACCAGTGATTTATACCGGGACAGGGTTTTTATTATCTATAATTCACCCCTCCACTTT
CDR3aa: CATSDLYRDRVFIIYNSPLHF

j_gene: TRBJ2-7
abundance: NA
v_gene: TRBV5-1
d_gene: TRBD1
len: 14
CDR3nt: TGCGCCAGCAGCTTGCGACAGGGGACGGACGAGCAGTACTTC
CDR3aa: CASSLRQGTDEQYF

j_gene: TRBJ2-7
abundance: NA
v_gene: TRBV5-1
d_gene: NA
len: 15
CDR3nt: TGCGCCAGCAGCTTAGGCGGGTCGAGCTCCTACGAGCAGTACTTC
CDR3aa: CASSLGGSSSYEQYF